Each of the 10 T cell receptor beta chains below was sequenced from the same sample in a study of cytomegalovirus exposure and HLA in healthy donors. This PCR relied on a set of 60 Vbeta primers and 13 Jbeta primers. Method: immunoSEQ multiplex PCR; TCRdb's copy keeps in-frame clones and lacks some. The sample has more than 150,000 clones, less than 85% seen once. Sequenced: PBMCs. The receptors originated from a woman between 45 and 60 years old in good health and CMV-seropositive.

The rearrangement links TRBV29-1 to TRBJ1-5; no clear D. This CDR3 comprises 13 residues. The germline CDR1 and CDR2 sequences are SQVTM and ANQGSEA. Trimming took off 4 bases at V and 0 bases at J, with 7 bases between the two ends. In nucleotides, the CDR3 is TGCAGCGTTGGCATAGATAGCAATCAGCCCCAGCATTTT. This codes for CSVGIDSNQPQHF.

V usage is TRBV7-2 and J usage is TRBJ2-2; 7 bases map to TRBD2. V shed 0 bases, J shed 5 bases, and the junction held 3 bases outside the gene matches. The CDR3 consists of 15 residues. Germline CDR1 SGHTA, CDR2 FQGNSA. The CDR3 reads CASSLARRGTGELFF. The CDR3, as DNA: TGTGCCAGCAGCTTAGCCCGGCGGGGGACCGGGGAGCTGTTTTTT. Looking up the rest from reference TRBV7-2 and TRBJ2-2 gives the full variable domain: GAGVSQSPSNKVTEKGKDVELRCDPISGHTALYWYRQSLGQGLEFLIYFQGNSAPDKSGLPSDRFSAERTGGSVSTLTIQRTQQEDSAVYLCASSLARRGTGELFFGEGSRLTVL.

This clone was recorded only once. This chain links TRBV5-4 with TRBJ2-3, with 16 nucleotides matching TRBD2. The V segment lost 4 bases and the J segment 1 base; nucleotides outside the gene matches: 6. The V gene's germline CDR1 is SGHNT and CDR2 YYREEE (reference sequence). This CDR3 has 18 residues. As DNA, the CDR3 is TGTGCCAGCAGCGTAGGGACTAGCGGGGGGGCAGGCACAGATACGCAGTATTTT. Amino acid sequence: CASSVGTSGGAGTDTQYF.

The V call is TRBV19, the J call TRBJ1-4; 7 nucleotides agree with TRBD1. Germline V gives CDR1 LNHDA, CDR2 SQIVND (reference sequence). The CDR3 is 12 amino acids. V was pared by 3 bases and J by 9 bases, with 1 base of the junction left unmatched. DNA of the CDR3: TGTGCCAGTAGTATGAGGGGGCAAAAACTGTTTTTT. Translation: CASSMRGQKLFF.

The chain joins TRBV30 to TRBJ2-1; 10 positions match TRBD1. The CDR3 runs 13 residues. V was clipped by 4 bases and J by 10 bases; unmatched bases: 7. The germline CDR1 and CDR2 sequences are GTSNPN and SVGIG (reference sequence). CDR3 region: CAWTPGQGREQFF. The CDR3 DNA sequence: TGTGCCTGGACACCGGGACAGGGGAGAGAGCAGTTCTTC. Looking up the rest from reference TRBV30 and TRBJ2-1 gives the full variable domain: SQTIHQWPATLVQPVGSPLSLECTVEGTSNPNLYWYRQAAGRGLQLLFYSVGIGQISSEVPQNLSASRPQDRQFILSSKKLLLSDSGFYLCAWTPGQGREQFFGPGTRLTVL.

V and J are TRBV9 and TRBJ1-5; D gene ambiguous. Germline V gene data show CDR1 as SGDLS and CDR2 as YYNGEE. CDR3 size: 15 residues. V was trimmed by 5 bases and J by 7 bases, leaving 19 bases between them. CDR3 amino acids: CASSPTGSPGQPQHF. CDR3 nucleotides: TGTGCCAGCAGTCCAACCGGGTCCCCGGGGCAGCCCCAGCATTTT.

The genes are TRBV20-1 and TRBJ1-4; a possible D gene is TRBD1 (5 bases). Germline V gene data show CDR1 as DFQATT and CDR2 as SNEGSKA (reference sequence). The CDR3 is made up of 11 amino acids. Trimming pared 3 bases from V and 8 bases from J, leaving 7 bases between. The CDR3 DNA reads TGCAGTGCTAGGGGGGGGGAAAAACTGTTTTTT. It is translated as CSARGGEKLFF.

V gene TRBV4-3 combines with J gene TRBJ2-1; D is uncertain. The germline gives CDR1 LGHNA, CDR2 YSLEER. V was trimmed by 0 bases and J by 0 bases, leaving 12 bases between them. The CDR3 totals 17 residues. The CDR3 nucleotides read TGCGCCAGCAGCCAAGACATACAGCCGAGCTCCTACAATGAGCAGTTCTTC. The encoded protein is CASSQDIQPSSYNEQFF.

The chain couples TRBV29-1 to TRBJ2-1; possible D gene TRBD2, 5 bases. The CDR3 length is 9 residues. Germline-derived CDR1 and CDR2 are SQVTM and ANQGSEA. Trimming removed 7 bases from V and 9 bases from J, with 7 bases in between. The CDR3 loop is CSAAGEQFF. In DNA, the CDR3 is TGCAGCGCCGCGGGTGAGCAGTTCTTC.

The CDR3 DNA is TGTGCCAGCAGTGAATCTGAGGGGACAGGGAATTCACCCCTCCACTTT. Translated: CASSESEGTGNSPLHF. The chain couples TRBV25-1 to TRBJ1-6, with 9 bases lining up with TRBD1. CDR1 and CDR2 from the germline V gene are MGHDK and SYGVNS. The junction had 5 bases not matched to a gene; V was cut back by 1 base and J by 7 bases. CDR3 length: 16 residues.